Shown below are 32 T cell receptor beta chains from a single sample sequenced in a study of Ad26.COV2.S vaccination and SARS-CoV-2 variants. The sample's treatment: 15 to 20 received Ad26.COV2.S at low or high dose, single or two shots; about 5 received placebo; per-sample allocation not given. The study sampled participants on day 63 after the first vaccine or placebo injection. The assay was immunoSEQ multiplex PCR, and TCRdb's table has in-frame clones only and misses some. The profile covers over 400,000 clones, with over 80% appearing a single time and around 1.7% taken by the ten largest. The material was peripheral blood, obtained in a trial of Ad26.COV2.S vaccine versus placebo. These receptors were taken from a person between 18 and 65 years old who received the Ad26.COV2.S COVID-19 vaccine or a placebo.

The chain couples TRBV5-8 to TRBJ1-2; unclear D gene. V was shortened by 4 bases and J by 5 bases, with 12 bases between the two germline ends. The CDR3 sequence is 13 residues long. The germline CDR1 and CDR2 sequences are SGHTS and YDEGEE. CDR3 DNA sequence: TGTGCCAGCAGCCTCAACCTTGCATATGGCTACACCTTC. Its translation: CASSLNLAYGYTF.

The V call is TRBV7-2, the J call TRBJ2-5, with a possible D match to TRBD1 (5 bases). The CDR3 consists of 15 residues. V dropped 1 base and J dropped 1 base, with 10 bases sitting between them. CDR1 and CDR2 from the germline V gene are SGHTA and FQGNSA. The CDR3 sequence is CASSLGRAPQETQYF. The CDR3 region has the DNA TGTGCCAGCAGCTTAGGCAGGGCCCCCCAAGAGACCCAGTACTTC. The variable domain in full, with the rest retrieved from reference TRBV7-2 and TRBJ2-5, is GAGVSQSPSNKVTEKGKDVELRCDPISGHTALYWYRQSLGQGLEFLIYFQGNSAPDKSGLPSDRFSAERTGGSVSTLTIQRTQQEDSAVYLCASSLGRAPQETQYFGPGTRLLVL.

This chain connects TRBV4-1 to TRBJ1-5; 10 bases are shared with TRBD1. Germline values: CDR1 MGHRA, CDR2 YSYEKL. Unmatched junction bases numbered 6, after V lost 1 base and J lost 3 bases. The CDR3 has 17 amino acids. The CDR3 loop reads CASSQGSGTGANQPQHF. Written as DNA, the CDR3 is TGCGCCAGCAGCCAAGGCTCCGGGACAGGGGCCAATCAGCCCCAGCATTTT.

V and J are TRBV30 and TRBJ2-3; D is perhaps TRBD1 or TRBD2 (6 bases each). Trimming removed 4 bases at V and 3 bases at J, with 14 bases between. Germline V CDR1 and CDR2: GTSNPN, SVGIG (reference sequence). This CDR3 region has 14 residues. This chain's CDR3 is CAWTGGRLTDTQYF. In DNA, the CDR3 is TGTGCCTGGACTGGGGGGCGTCTGACAGATACGCAGTATTTT.

The chain links TRBV6-5 to TRBJ2-7; the D gene is possibly TRBD2 (6 bases). The CDR3 runs to 14 residues. Between the trimmed V and J ends, which lost 10 bases and 2 bases, there was a span of 18 bases. Germline CDR1 and CDR2: MNHEY and SVGAGI. The CDR3 spells CATSPTGEPYEQYF. CDR3 DNA sequence: TGTGCCACTTCCCCGACGGGGGAACCCTACGAGCAGTACTTC.

This clone came up once. The CDR3 DNA sequence: TGTGCCAGCAGCGTAACGCTAGAAACCTACAATGAGCAGTTCTTC. Its protein product is CASSVTLETYNEQFF. The V gene is TRBV9, the J gene TRBJ2-1, with D unclear. Trimming stripped 1 base from V and 2 bases from J, with 10 bases between. Per the germline V gene, CDR1 is SGDLS and CDR2 is YYNGEE. This CDR3 has 15 amino acids. Complete variable domain (other parts from reference TRBV9 and TRBJ2-1): DSGVTQTPKHLITATGQRVTLRCSPRSGDLSVYWYQQSLDQGLQFLIQYYNGEERAKGNILERFSAQQFPDLHSELNLSSLELGDSALYFCASSVTLETYNEQFFGPGTRLTVL.

The chain has TRBV29-1 and TRBJ1-4; possible D gene TRBD1, 5 bases. The CDR3 length is 13 residues. The V gene's germline CDR1 is SQVTM and CDR2 ANQGSEA. The V end was cut by 5 bases, the J end by 5 bases, with 12 bases between. DNA of the CDR3: TGCAGCGTTCGGGACGGATCAAATGAAAAACTGTTTTTT. This translates into CSVRDGSNEKLFF. Together with reference TRBV29-1 and TRBJ1-4, the CDR3 gives the full variable domain: SAVISQKPSRDICQRGTSLTIQCQVDSQVTMMFWYRQQPGQSLTLIATANQGSEATYESGFVIDKFPISRPNLTFSTLTVSNMSPEDSSIYLCSVRDGSNEKLFFGSGTQLSVL.

The chain recombines TRBV6-2 or TRBV6-3 with TRBJ2-3; 8 nucleotides align to TRBD2. The junction had 3 bases not matched to a gene; V was cut back by 2 bases and J by 2 bases. Looked up from germline, CDR1 is MNHEY and CDR2 is SVGEGT. The CDR3 has 15 residues. The DNA for the CDR3 is TGTGCCAGCAGTTACAGTAGCGGGGACACAGATACGCAGTATTTT. Translating it yields CASSYSSGDTDTQYF.

In this sample, this clone turned up once. The chain couples TRBV7-8 to TRBJ1-3; a weak D match, TRBD1 (5 bases). Germline V gene data show CDR1 as SGHVS and CDR2 as FQNEAQ. This CDR3 contains 17 residues. V dropped 2 bases and J dropped 0 bases, with 14 bases sitting between them. The CDR3 nucleotides read TGTGCCAGCAGCTTATATGGGGGACTAAGCTCTGGAAACACCATATATTTT. Protein: CASSLYGGLSSGNTIYF.

The V call is TRBV13, the J call TRBJ2-3, with TRBD2 matching over 9 bases. After removal of 2 bases from V and 4 bases from J, the junction contained 10 bases not matched to a gene. Germline V lookup: CDR1 PRHDT, CDR2 FYEKMQ (reference sequence). The CDR3 length is 17 residues. The CDR3 bases are TGTGCCAGCAGCTTACGGCGGGGGGGGAGTTATTCAGATACGCAGTATTTT. It encodes CASSLRRGGSYSDTQYF.

The chain is built from TRBV21-1 and TRBJ1-3. TRBV21-1 is termed a pseudogene. This CDR3 is 19 amino acids long. DNA for the CDR3: TGTGCCAGCAGCAAAGGTGTCAGGGAGGGTCTCGGGGACGAAAACACCATATATTTT. Residues: CASSKGVREGLGDENTIYF.

The V and J genes are TRBV9 and TRBJ1-2; the match to TRBD1 covers 9 bases. After removal of 5 bases from V and 4 bases from J, the junction contained 6 bases not matched to a gene. CDR1 is SGDLS and CDR2 is YYNGEE in the germline V gene. The CDR3 has 14 residues. As DNA, the CDR3 is TGTGCCAGCAGTCCCACAGGGGGCACCTATGGCTACACCTTC. It codes for CASSPTGGTYGYTF.

The rearrangement links TRBV7-2 to TRBJ2-1; TRBD2 aligns across 11 bases. Germline V gene sequence: CDR1 SGHTA, CDR2 FQGNSA. J gave up 7 bases and V 1 base, and 9 bases lay outside the gene matches. The CDR3 is 17 residues long. This chain's CDR3 is CASSLGLAGGAGNEQFF. For the CDR3, the DNA is TGTGCCAGCAGCTTAGGCCTAGCGGGGGGTGCTGGGAATGAGCAGTTCTTC.

V and J are TRBV19 and TRBJ2-7; tentatively, D is TRBD1 (6 bases). The V gene's germline CDR1 is LNHDA and CDR2 SQIVND (reference sequence). This CDR3 comprises 16 residues. V lost 3 bases and J lost 2, with 17 bases in between. CDR3 sequence: CASSIALGTLTYEQYF. In nucleotides, the CDR3 is TGTGCCAGTAGTATCGCTTTAGGGACACTGACCTACGAGCAGTACTTC.

The chain couples TRBV4-3 to TRBJ1-4; perhaps TRBD1 as D (5 bases). Germline CDR1 is LGHNA and CDR2 is YSLEER. The CDR3 covers 14 residues. V lost 6 bases, J lost 5 bases, and 13 bases lay in between. The CDR3 region has the DNA TGCGCCAGCAGTTTACAGGTCCCGAATGAAAAACTGTTTTTT. It codes for CASSLQVPNEKLFF.

The chain employs TRBV4-3 and TRBJ1-2; D unresolved. Germline lookup yields CDR1 LGHNA and CDR2 YSLEER. The length of the CDR3 is 13 residues. V was cut by 5 bases and J by 9 bases, with 16 bases left in between. CDR3 sequence: CASSSPRGSSYTF. The CDR3 DNA reads as TGCGCCAGCAGCAGCCCCCGGGGTTCGAGCTACACCTTC.

The chain joins TRBV18 to TRBJ1-1; D is unclear. V lost 6 bases to trimming and J lost 3 bases, with 20 bases between them. Germline lookup yields CDR1 KGHSH and CDR2 LQKENI. The CDR3 totals 16 residues. The CDR3 spells CASSLSERLGYTEAFF. CDR3 in DNA: TGTGCCAGCTCCCTTTCCGAGAGGCTGGGGTACACTGAAGCTTTCTTT.

The chain combines TRBV19 with TRBJ2-2, with unresolved D. The CDR3 consists of 17 residues. CDR1 and CDR2 from the germline V gene are LNHDA and SQIVND (reference sequence). V was cut by 8 bases and J by 0 bases, with 19 bases left in between. The CDR3 is CASLVQGLNSNTGELFF. CDR3 coding DNA: TGTGCCAGTCTTGTACAAGGTCTAAACTCGAACACCGGGGAGCTGTTTTTT.

The chain carries TRBV29-1 and TRBJ2-7, with D hard to call. The CDR3 spans 12 residues. Germline V gene lookup returns CDR1 SQVTM and CDR2 ANQGSEA. Trimming took 0 bases from V and 3 from J, leaving 6 bases between them. CDR3: CSVEDSIYEQYF. The CDR3, as DNA: TGCAGCGTTGAAGATTCAATCTACGAGCAGTACTTC.

The chain is built from TRBV7-9 and TRBJ2-7; D uncertain. The CDR3 length is 13 residues. V was pared by 2 bases and J by 3 bases, with 8 bases between. Germline V gene sequence: CDR1 SEHNR, CDR2 FQNEAQ (reference sequence). CDR3 coding DNA: TGTGCCAGCAGCTTACAGGCTTTCTACGAGCAGTACTTC. It yields the protein CASSLQAFYEQYF.

The J gene is TRBJ2-7, the V gene TRBV6-5; D may be TRBD1 (5 bases). Germline V gene lookup returns CDR1 MNHEY and CDR2 SVGAGI. The CDR3 is 14 residues long. Trimming left V 4 bases short and J 0 bases short, with 10 bases between. The CDR3: CASSWGRSSYEQYF. The CDR3 nucleotides read TGTGCCAGCAGTTGGGGCAGGAGCTCCTACGAGCAGTACTTC.

This sequence joins TRBV3-1 (or the pseudogene TRBV3-2) and TRBJ2-7, with unresolved D. This CDR3 region has 12 residues. The V end lost 1 base, the J end lost 3 bases, and 4 bases lay between the germline ends. Germline-derived CDR1 and CDR2 are LGHDT and YNNKEL (reference sequence). CDR3 nucleotides: TGTGCCAGCAGCCAAGTACTCTACGAGCAGTACTTC. Translated: CASSQVLYEQYF.

The chain employs TRBV9 and TRBJ1-4; D call uncertain. Trimming shortened V by 4 bases and J by 8 bases, and 9 bases separated the two germline ends. There are 12 residues in the CDR3. Germline CDR1 SGDLS, CDR2 YYNGEE. This chain's CDR3 is CASSPSGEKLFF. The CDR3 nucleotides are TGTGCCAGCAGCCCCAGTGGGGAAAAACTGTTTTTT. The full variable domain, its missing parts supplied by reference TRBV9 and TRBJ1-4, is DSGVTQTPKHLITATGQRVTLRCSPRSGDLSVYWYQQSLDQGLQFLIQYYNGEERAKGNILERFSAQQFPDLHSELNLSSLELGDSALYFCASSPSGEKLFFGSGTQLSVL.

The V and J genes are TRBV29-1 and TRBJ2-2, with TRBD2 identical over 7 bases. V lost 4 bases, J lost 1 base, and 6 bases stayed unmatched. The CDR3 has 15 amino acids. From germline, CDR1 is SQVTM and CDR2 ANQGSEA. CDR3 protein: CSVVQRGGNTGELFF. The CDR3 region has the DNA TGCAGCGTTGTTCAGCGGGGAGGGAACACCGGGGAGCTGTTTTTT.

V usage is TRBV4-3 and J usage is TRBJ1-1; D ambiguous. V dropped 2 bases and J dropped 1 base, with 11 bases sitting between them. Germline CDR1 reads LGHNA; CDR2 reads YSLEER. CDR3 size: 15 residues. CDR3 region: CASSQHWVGNTEAFF. As DNA, the CDR3 is TGCGCCAGCAGCCAACATTGGGTTGGGAACACTGAAGCTTTCTTT.

The V and J genes are TRBV7-2 and TRBJ2-1, with D tentatively TRBD2 (5 bases). V lost 3 bases and J 9 bases, leaving 12 bases between the germline ends. Looked up from germline, CDR1 is SGHTA and CDR2 is FQGNSA. This CDR3 has 13 amino acids. This CDR3 reads CASSFRESGEQFF. In nucleotides, the CDR3 is TGTGCCAGCAGCTTTAGGGAGTCTGGTGAGCAGTTCTTC. The whole variable domain, filled in from reference TRBV7-2 and TRBJ2-1, reads GAGVSQSPSNKVTEKGKDVELRCDPISGHTALYWYRQSLGQGLEFLIYFQGNSAPDKSGLPSDRFSAERTGGSVSTLTIQRTQQEDSAVYLCASSFRESGEQFFGPGTRLTVL.

This sequence joins TRBV30 and TRBJ2-5; 7 bases line up with TRBD1. Germline CDR1 and CDR2: GTSNPN and SVGIG (reference sequence). J gave up 5 bases and V 1 base, and 7 bases lay outside the gene matches. This CDR3 has 14 residues. The chain's CDR3 is CAWSDMTGMETQYF. CDR3 coding DNA: TGTGCCTGGAGTGATATGACAGGGATGGAGACCCAGTACTTC.

V usage is TRBV11-3 and J usage is TRBJ2-6; D not certain. The V and J ends lost 4 bases and 0 bases respectively, with 4 bases between them. Germline V lookup: CDR1 SGHNT, CDR2 YENEEA. This CDR3 contains 14 residues. The CDR3 loop is CASSSYSGANVLTF. Written as DNA, the CDR3 is TGTGCCAGCAGCTCGTACTCTGGGGCCAACGTCCTGACTTTC.

This chain links TRBV5-1 with TRBJ2-1, with D maybe TRBD2 (5 bases). The CDR3 is 16 amino acids. Trimming left V 4 bases short and J 5 bases short, with 19 bases between. Germline V CDR1 and CDR2: SGHRS, YFSETQ. In DNA form, the CDR3 reads TGCGCCAGCAGCCCGACGGCCGGGGTTTCCCACAATGAGCAGTTCTTC. Encoded protein: CASSPTAGVSHNEQFF.

This clone was seen a single time. The sample has other DNA sequences that encode this CDR3 too. The chain employs TRBV4-3 and TRBJ2-7; no clear D gene. This CDR3 region has 12 residues. Germline CDR1 reads LGHNA; CDR2 reads YSLEER. Trimming left V 0 bases short and J 4 bases short, with 4 bases between. CDR3 residues: CASSQDGYEQYF. The CDR3 DNA reads TGCGCCAGCAGCCAAGATGGATACGAGCAGTACTTC.

The chain combines TRBV2 with TRBJ2-7; D remains unclear. The CDR3 has 11 residues. Deletions cut 10 bases from V and 6 bases from J, with 13 bases between. Looked up from germline, CDR1 is SNHLY and CDR2 is FYNNEI. The CDR3 here is CATQLPVEQYF. CDR3 coding DNA: TGTGCCACCCAACTACCGGTCGAGCAGTACTTC.

The chain is built from TRBV19 and TRBJ1-3; D not certain. Trimming took 3 bases from V and 0 from J, leaving 6 bases between them. The CDR3 runs to 14 residues. CDR1 and CDR2 (germline): LNHDA, SQIVND (reference sequence). CDR3 amino acids: CASSIRGSGNTIYF. CDR3 coding DNA: TGTGCCAGTAGTATCCGCGGCTCTGGAAACACCATATATTTT.